The source of this TCR beta chain is a study of beta chain features in type 1 diabetes. Across the whole study: Investigators examined nearly 110,000,000 sorted cells across all samples. Points from the study as a whole: Unsettled here was the matter of whether HLA type influences TCRB rearrangement.

This clone was detected a few times. Its matching antigen is unknown. Of the isolated RNA, all was reverse transcribed, and so the sequenced material was expressed TCRB transcripts. The repertoire was sequenced with immunoSEQ multiplex PCR; TCRdb's copy has only in-frame clones and lacks some. The table records about half a million clones, roughly 30% of them present only once. Sequencing was carried out using naive CD4+ T cells from blood. This TCR was sampled from a man aged 18 to 30 in good health.

The CDR3 DNA follows: TGTGCCAGCAGTATCCAGCGGGAGTTGAATGAGCAGTTCTTC. Amino acid sequence: CASSIQRELNEQFF. J is TRBJ2-1 and V is TRBV27, with TRBD2 matching over 8 bases. The V segment lost 5 bases and the J segment 7 bases; nucleotides outside the gene matches: 7. Germline V CDR1 and CDR2: MNHEY, SMNVEV (reference sequence). The CDR3 has 14 residues.